This T cell receptor (beta chain) originates from a study of T cell responses to AZD1222 COVID-19 vaccine. At the level of the study: Analyses pooled second doses at about 4 or about 12 weeks. Study findings and constraints: The study found vaccine-associated CD4 TCRs spanning spike, dominant at 160-218 and 743-854.

The V gene end was trimmed by 6 bases and the J gene end by 0 bases; junction bases not matched to a gene: 6. CDR1 and CDR2 from the germline V gene are LNHDA and SQIVND (reference sequence). CDR3 length: 15 amino acids. Sequencing was performed with immunoSEQ multiplex PCR; in TCRdb, only in-frame clones are kept and a portion is missing. The table has roughly 120,000 clones, around 93% seen once. In the case of this clone: The antigen is unknown.

The starting material was peripheral blood, obtained on day 0 of AZD1222 vaccination. The receptor was derived from an adult in good health. The chain couples TRBV19 to TRBJ2-7; 9 nucleotides align to TRBD2. CDR3 residues: CASSKTSGNSYEQYF. CDR3 DNA: TGTGCCAGTAGCAAGACTAGCGGAAACTCCTACGAGCAGTACTTC. The whole variable domain, filled in from reference TRBV19 and TRBJ2-7, reads DGGITQSPKYLFRKEGQNVTLSCEQNLNHDAMYWYRQDPGQGLRLIYYSQIVNDFQKGDIAEGYSVSREKKESFPLTVTSAQKNPTAFYLCASSKTSGNSYEQYFGPGTRLTVT.